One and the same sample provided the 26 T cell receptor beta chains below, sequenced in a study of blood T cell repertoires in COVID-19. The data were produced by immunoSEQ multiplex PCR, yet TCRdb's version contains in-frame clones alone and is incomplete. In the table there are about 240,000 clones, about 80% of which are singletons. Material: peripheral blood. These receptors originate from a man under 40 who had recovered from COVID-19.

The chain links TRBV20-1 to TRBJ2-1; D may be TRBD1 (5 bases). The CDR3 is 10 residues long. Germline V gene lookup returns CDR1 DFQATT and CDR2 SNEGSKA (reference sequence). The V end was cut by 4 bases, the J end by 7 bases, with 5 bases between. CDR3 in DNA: TGCAGTGCTAAGGGGAATGAGCAGTTCTTC. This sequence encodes CSAKGNEQFF.

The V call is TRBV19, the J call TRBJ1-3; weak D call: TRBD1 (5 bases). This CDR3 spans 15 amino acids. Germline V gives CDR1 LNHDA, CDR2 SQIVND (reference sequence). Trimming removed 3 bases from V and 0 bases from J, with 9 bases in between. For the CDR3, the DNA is TGTGCCAGTAGTATTGGGGGGACCTCTGGAAACACCATATATTTT. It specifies CASSIGGTSGNTIYF.

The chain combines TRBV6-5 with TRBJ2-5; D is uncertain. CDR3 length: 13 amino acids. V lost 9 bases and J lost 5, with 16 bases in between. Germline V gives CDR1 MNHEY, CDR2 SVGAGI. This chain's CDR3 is CASENLAGETQYF. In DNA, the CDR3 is TGTGCCAGTGAAAATCTGGCTGGCGAGACCCAGTACTTC.

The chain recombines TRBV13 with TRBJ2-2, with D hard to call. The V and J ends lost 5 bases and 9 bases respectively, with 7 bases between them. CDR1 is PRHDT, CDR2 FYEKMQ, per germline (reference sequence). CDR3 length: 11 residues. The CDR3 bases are TGTGCCAGCAGCCTCCGTAGGGAGCTGTTTTTT. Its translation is CASSLRRELFF. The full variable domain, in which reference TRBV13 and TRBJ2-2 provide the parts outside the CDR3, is AAGVIQSPRHLIKEKRETATLKCYPIPRHDTVYWYQQGPGQDPQFLISFYEKMQSDKGSIPDRFSAQQFSDYHSELNMSSLELGDSALYFCASSLRRELFFGEGSRLTVL.

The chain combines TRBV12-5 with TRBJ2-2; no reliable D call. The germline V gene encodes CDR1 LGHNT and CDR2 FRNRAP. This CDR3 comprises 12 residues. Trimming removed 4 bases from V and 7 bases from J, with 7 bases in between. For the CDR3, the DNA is TGTGCTAGTGGTTCCCTCTACGGGGAGCTGTTTTTT. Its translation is CASGSLYGELFF.

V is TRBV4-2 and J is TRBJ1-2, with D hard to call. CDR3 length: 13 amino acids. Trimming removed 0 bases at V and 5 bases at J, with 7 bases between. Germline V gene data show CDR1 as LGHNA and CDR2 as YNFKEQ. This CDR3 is CASSQESPYGYTF. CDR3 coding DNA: TGTGCCAGCAGCCAAGAATCCCCATATGGCTACACCTTC.

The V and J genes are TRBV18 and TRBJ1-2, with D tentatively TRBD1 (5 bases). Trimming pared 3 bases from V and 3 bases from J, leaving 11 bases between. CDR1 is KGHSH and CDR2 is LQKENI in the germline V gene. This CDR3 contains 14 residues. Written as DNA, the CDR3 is TGTGCCAGCTCACCGGGGGACTCCGACTATGGCTACACCTTC. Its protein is CASSPGDSDYGYTF.

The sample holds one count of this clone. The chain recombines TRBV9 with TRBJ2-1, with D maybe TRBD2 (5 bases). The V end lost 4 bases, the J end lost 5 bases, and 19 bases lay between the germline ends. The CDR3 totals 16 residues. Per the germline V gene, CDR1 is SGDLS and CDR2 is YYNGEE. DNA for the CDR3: TGTGCCAGCAGCTCCAGCGGAACAACTCCTAACAATGAGCAGTTCTTC. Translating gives CASSSSGTTPNNEQFF.

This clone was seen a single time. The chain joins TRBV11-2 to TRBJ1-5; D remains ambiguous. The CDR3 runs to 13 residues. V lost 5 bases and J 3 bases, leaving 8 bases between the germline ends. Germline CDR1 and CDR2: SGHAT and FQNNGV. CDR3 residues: CASSVGSNQPQHF. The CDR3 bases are TGTGCCAGCAGCGTCGGGTCCAATCAGCCCCAGCATTTT.

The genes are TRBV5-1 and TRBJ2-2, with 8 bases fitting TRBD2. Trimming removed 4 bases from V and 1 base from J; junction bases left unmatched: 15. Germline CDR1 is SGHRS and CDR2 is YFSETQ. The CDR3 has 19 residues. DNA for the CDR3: TGCGCCAGCAGCATACTAGGGGTAGCGGGGCCTCAGAACACCGGGGAGCTGTTTTTT. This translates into CASSILGVAGPQNTGELFF.

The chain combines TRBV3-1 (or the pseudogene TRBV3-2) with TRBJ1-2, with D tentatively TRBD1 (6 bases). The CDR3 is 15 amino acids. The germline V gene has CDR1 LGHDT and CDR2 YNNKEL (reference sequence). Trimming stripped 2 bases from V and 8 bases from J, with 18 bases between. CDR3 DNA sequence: TGTGCCAGCAGCCAATTCAGTGTAGGGGGTACGGGCTACACCTTC. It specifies CASSQFSVGGTGYTF.

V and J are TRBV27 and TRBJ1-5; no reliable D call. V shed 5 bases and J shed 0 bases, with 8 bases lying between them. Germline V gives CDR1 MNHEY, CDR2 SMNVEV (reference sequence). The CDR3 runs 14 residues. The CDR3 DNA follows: TGTGCCAGCAGTCCTGCCTATAGCAATCAGCCCCAGCATTTT. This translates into CASSPAYSNQPQHF.

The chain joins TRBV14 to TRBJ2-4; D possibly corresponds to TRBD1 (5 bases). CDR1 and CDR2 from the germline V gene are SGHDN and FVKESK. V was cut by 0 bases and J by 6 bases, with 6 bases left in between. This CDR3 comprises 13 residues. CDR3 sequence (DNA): TGTGCCAGCAGCCAAGATAGGGGAAACATTCAGTACTTC. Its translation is CASSQDRGNIQYF.

The CDR3 coding sequence is TGTGCCAGCAGCCCAGGGGGATTCTCCCCCTACGAGCAGTACTTC. It specifies CASSPGGFSPYEQYF. V is TRBV7-9 and J is TRBJ2-7; 7 bases align to TRBD1. The CDR3 has 15 amino acids. The V segment lost 5 bases and the J segment 2 bases; nucleotides outside the gene matches: 9. Germline CDR1 and CDR2: SEHNR and FQNEAQ (reference sequence). The full variable domain, rest sourced from reference TRBV7-9 and TRBJ2-7, is DTGVSQNPRHKITKRGQNVTFRCDPISEHNRLYWYRQTLGQGPEFLTYFQNEAQLEKSRLLSDRFSAERPKGSFSTLEIQRTEQGDSAMYLCASSPGGFSPYEQYFGPGTRLTVT.

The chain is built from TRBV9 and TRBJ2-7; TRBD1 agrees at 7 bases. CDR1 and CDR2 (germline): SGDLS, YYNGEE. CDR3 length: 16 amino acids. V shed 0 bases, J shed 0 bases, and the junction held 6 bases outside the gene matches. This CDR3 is CASSVGPGQSSYEQYF. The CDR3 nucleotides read TGTGCCAGCAGCGTAGGCCCGGGACAGAGCTCCTACGAGCAGTACTTC.

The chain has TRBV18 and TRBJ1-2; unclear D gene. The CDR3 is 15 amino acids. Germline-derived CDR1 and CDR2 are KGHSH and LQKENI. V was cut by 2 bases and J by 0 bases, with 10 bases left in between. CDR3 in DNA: TGTGCCAGCTCACCAGAGTTTATAGCTAACTATGGCTACACCTTC. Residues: CASSPEFIANYGYTF.

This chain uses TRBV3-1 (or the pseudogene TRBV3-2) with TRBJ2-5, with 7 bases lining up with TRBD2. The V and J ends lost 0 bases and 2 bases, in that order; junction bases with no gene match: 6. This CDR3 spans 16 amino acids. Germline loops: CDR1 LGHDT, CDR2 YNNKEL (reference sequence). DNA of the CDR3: TGTGCCAGCAGCCAAGATTTAGCTAGCGGACAAGAGACCCAGTACTTC. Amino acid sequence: CASSQDLASGQETQYF.

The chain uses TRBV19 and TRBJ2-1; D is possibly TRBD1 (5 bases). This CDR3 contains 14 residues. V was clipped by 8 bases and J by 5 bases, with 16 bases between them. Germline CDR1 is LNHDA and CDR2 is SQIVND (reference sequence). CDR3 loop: CASDMGHPNNEQFF. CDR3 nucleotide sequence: TGTGCCAGTGATATGGGGCATCCTAACAATGAGCAGTTCTTC.

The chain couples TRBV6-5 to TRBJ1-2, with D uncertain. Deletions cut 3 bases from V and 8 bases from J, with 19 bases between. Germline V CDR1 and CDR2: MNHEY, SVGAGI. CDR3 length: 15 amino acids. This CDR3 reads CASSYVLAGGRGYTF. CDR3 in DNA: TGTGCCAGCAGTTATGTGTTGGCAGGAGGTCGAGGCTACACCTTC.

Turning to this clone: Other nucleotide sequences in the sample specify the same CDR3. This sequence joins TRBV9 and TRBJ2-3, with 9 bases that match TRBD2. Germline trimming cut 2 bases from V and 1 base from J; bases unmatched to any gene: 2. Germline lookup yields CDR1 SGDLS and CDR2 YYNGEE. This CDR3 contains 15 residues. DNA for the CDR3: TGTGCCAGCAGCGTCGTAGCGGGGGGCACAGATACGCAGTATTTT. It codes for CASSVVAGGTDTQYF.

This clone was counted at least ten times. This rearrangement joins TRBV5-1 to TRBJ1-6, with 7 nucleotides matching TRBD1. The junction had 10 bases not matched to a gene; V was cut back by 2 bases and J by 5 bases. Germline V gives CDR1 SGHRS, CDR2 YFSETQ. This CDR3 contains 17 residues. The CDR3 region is CASSLGQALVHNSPLHF. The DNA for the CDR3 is TGCGCCAGCAGCTTAGGACAGGCCCTCGTCCATAATTCACCCCTCCACTTT. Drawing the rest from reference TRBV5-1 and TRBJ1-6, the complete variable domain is KAGVTQTPRYLIKTRGQQVTLSCSPISGHRSVSWYQQTPGQGLQFLFEYFSETQRNKGNFPGRFSGRQFSNSRSEMNVSTLELGDSALYLCASSLGQALVHNSPLHFGNGTRLTVT.

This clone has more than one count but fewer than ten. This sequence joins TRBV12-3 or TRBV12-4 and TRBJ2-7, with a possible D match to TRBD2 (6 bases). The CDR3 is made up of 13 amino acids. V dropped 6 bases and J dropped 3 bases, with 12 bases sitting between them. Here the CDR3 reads CASRGGTNYEQYF. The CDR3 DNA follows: TGTGCCAGCAGGGGGGGTACTAACTACGAGCAGTACTTC.

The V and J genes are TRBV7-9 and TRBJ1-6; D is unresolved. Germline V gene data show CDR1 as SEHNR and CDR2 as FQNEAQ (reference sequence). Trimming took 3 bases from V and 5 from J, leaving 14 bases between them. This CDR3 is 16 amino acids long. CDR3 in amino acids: CASSFRAGGHNSPLHF. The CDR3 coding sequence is TGTGCCAGCAGCTTCAGAGCGGGCGGGCATAATTCACCCCTCCACTTT.

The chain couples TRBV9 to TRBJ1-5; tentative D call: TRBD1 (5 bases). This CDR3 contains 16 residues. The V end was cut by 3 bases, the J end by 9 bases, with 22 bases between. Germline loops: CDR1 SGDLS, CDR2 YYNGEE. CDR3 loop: CASSEGIAGWEGPQHF. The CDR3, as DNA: TGTGCCAGCAGCGAGGGGATAGCTGGTTGGGAAGGGCCCCAGCATTTT.

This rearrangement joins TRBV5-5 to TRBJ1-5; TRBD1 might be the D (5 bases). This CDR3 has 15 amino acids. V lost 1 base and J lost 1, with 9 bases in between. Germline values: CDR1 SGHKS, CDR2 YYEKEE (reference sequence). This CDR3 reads CASSLRGDSNQPQHF. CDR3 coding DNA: TGTGCCAGCAGCTTGCGGGGGGACAGCAATCAGCCCCAGCATTTT.

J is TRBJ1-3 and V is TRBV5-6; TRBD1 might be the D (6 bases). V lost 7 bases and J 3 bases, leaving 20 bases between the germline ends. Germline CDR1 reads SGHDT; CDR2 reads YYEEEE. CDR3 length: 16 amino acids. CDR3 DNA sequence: TGTGCCAGCGAAACGACAGGCTCCTCTTATGGAAACACCATATATTTT. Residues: CASETTGSSYGNTIYF.